A selection of T cell receptor beta chains follows, all from one sample in a study of blood T cell repertoires in COVID-19. Profiled with immunoSEQ multiplex PCR; TCRdb holds only in-frame clones, not every one. The data contain some 460,000 clones, roughly 90% of them singletons. Sequencing was done on a sample of PBMCs or T cells enriched from blood (not recorded which). The receptors come from a woman younger than 35 who had recovered from COVID-19. CDR3s include the opening cysteine and the closing phenylalanine or tryptophan. Each record gives: J gene, D gene, clone size, V gene, CDR3 protein, CDR3 DNA. D genes are given only for firm matches. Only part of the rows carry a size: once, few, many, or a class if the clone is expanded.

TRBJ1-2 | . | . | TRBV5-1 | CASSLDIYNGYTF | TGCGCCAGCAGCTTGGATATTTATAATGGCTACACCTTC
TRBJ2-5 | TRBD2 | once | TRBV4-1 | CASSLQGRKRGAKETQYF | TGCGCCAGCAGCTTGCAGGGCCGCAAGCGGGGGGCGAAAGAGACCCAGTACTTC
TRBJ2-7 | TRBD2 | . | TRBV5-8 | CASSALPSGGATYEQYF | TGTGCCAGCAGCGCCCTCCCTAGCGGGGGAGCAACCTACGAGCAGTACTTC
TRBJ2-1 | TRBD2 | . | TRBV5-4 | CASSLGGLAGGPGTYNEQFF | TGTGCCAGCAGCTTGGGTGGGCTAGCGGGGGGGCCAGGAACCTACAATGAGCAGTTCTTC
TRBJ1-3 | . | . | TRBV24-1 | CATSDPTAISGNTIYF | TGTGCCACCAGTGATCCGACTGCTATCTCTGGAAACACCATATATTTT
TRBJ1-6 | TRBD1 | . | TRBV5-1 | CASSLEGQGYNSPLHF | TGCGCCAGCAGCTTGGAGGGACAGGGTTACAATTCACCCCTCCACTTT
TRBJ2-5 | . | . | TRBV20-1 | CSASSRETQYF | TGCAGTGCCTCGAGCAGGGAGACCCAGTACTTC
TRBJ1-1 | . | few | TRBV7-9 | CASSFKREVGNTEAFF | TGTGCCAGCAGCTTCAAGCGAGAGGTCGGGAACACTGAAGCTTTCTTT
TRBJ2-7 | TRBD2 | . | TRBV19 | CASSIRSVAGGQEQYF | TGTGCCAGTAGTATAAGGTCCGTGGCGGGGGGGCAGGAGCAGTACTTC
TRBJ2-6 | TRBD1 | . | TRBV6-6 | CASSRWTGHDTGANVLTF | TGTGCCAGCAGTCGCTGGACAGGCCATGATACTGGGGCCAACGTCCTGACTTTC
TRBJ2-1 | TRBD2 | . | TRBV5-1 | CASSLVLAGRDEQFF | TGCGCCAGCAGCTTGGTCCTAGCGGGCCGGGATGAGCAGTTCTTC
TRBJ2-7 | TRBD2 | . | TRBV5-4 | CASSLDSGATYEQYF | TGTGCCAGCAGCCTAGATAGCGGGGCTACCTACGAGCAGTACTTC
TRBJ2-7 | TRBD2 | . | TRBV5-1 | CASSLSPGEGGEQYF | TGCGCCAGCAGCTTGAGTCCGGGGGAGGGAGGCGAGCAGTACTTC
TRBJ1-5 | TRBD1 | few | TRBV6-5 | CASTTGVSHQPQHF | TGTGCCAGCACGACAGGGGTTTCCCATCAGCCCCAGCATTTT
TRBJ2-7 | TRBD2 | . | TRBV10-3 | CATLLEAGGGYEQYF | TGTGCCACCCTGCTTGAGGCGGGCGGGGGGTACGAGCAGTACTTC
TRBJ2-6 | TRBD2 | . | TRBV10-2 | CASSDGGGATGANVLTF | TGCGCCAGCAGTGATGGCGGGGGGGCTACTGGGGCCAACGTCCTGACTTTC
TRBJ2-1 | . | . | TRBV2 | CASSAERGGAGNEQFF | TGTGCCAGCAGCGCCGAGCGAGGGGGGGCTGGGAATGAGCAGTTCTTC
TRBJ1-4 | . | . | TRBV4-2 | CASSQPPTGQANEKLFF | TGTGCCAGCAGCCAACCACCCACAGGGCAGGCTAATGAAAAACTGTTTTTT
TRBJ1-1 | . | . | TRBV7-2 | CASSLEGGVMNTEAFF | TGTGCCAGCAGCTTAGAGGGGGGGGTGATGAACACTGAAGCTTTCTTT
TRBJ1-1 | . | . | TRBV28 | CASKGVNTEAFF | TGTGCCAGCAAGGGAGTGAACACTGAAGCTTTCTTT
TRBJ1-5 | . | . | TRBV30 | CAWSYEAQGGNQPQHF | TGTGCCTGGAGTTACGAAGCCCAGGGCGGCAATCAGCCCCAGCATTTT
TRBJ1-1 | . | . | TRBV30 | CAWSHEGVSEAFF | TGTGCCTGGAGCCACGAGGGCGTCTCTGAAGCTTTCTTT
TRBJ2-5 | TRBD1 | . | TRBV12-5 | CASGLGTVHQETQYF | TGTGCTAGTGGTTTAGGGACAGTTCACCAAGAGACCCAGTACTTC
TRBJ1-3 | TRBD1 | . | TRBV5-1 | CASSYLGTVGNTIYF | TGCGCCAGCAGCTACCTGGGGACAGTTGGAAACACCATATATTTT
TRBJ1-1 | TRBD1 | . | TRBV3-1/TRBV3-2 | CASSPDGTGAFF | TGTGCCAGCAGCCCTGATGGGACAGGAGCTTTCTTT
TRBJ2-3 | . | few | TRBV9 | CASSRGGNWEDTQYF | TGTGCCAGCAGCCGAGGAGGTAATTGGGAAGATACGCAGTATTTT
TRBJ2-5 | . | . | TRBV11-2 | CASSQATPGSETQYF | TGTGCCAGCAGCCAGGCAACTCCGGGATCGGAGACCCAGTACTTC